The rows below give T cell receptor beta chains drawn from one sample of a study of blood T cell repertoires in COVID-19. Data came from immunoSEQ multiplex PCR; TCRdb stores just in-frame clones and leaves some out. The sample consists of about 180,000 clones, 85% of them appearing once. Material: PBMCs or T cells enriched from blood (not recorded which). The receptors were gathered from a man aged 35-49 years who had recovered from COVID-19. CDR3s leave out the opening cysteine and the closing phenylalanine or tryptophan. Fields, in order: V gene, CDR3 length, CDR3 protein.

V gene: TRBV28
CDR3 length: 11
CDR3 protein: ASSFQGYQPQH

V gene: TRBV7-9
CDR3 length: 11
CDR3 protein: ASSPGTGAEAF

V gene: TRBV30
CDR3 length: 13
CDR3 protein: AWSVRGGRAYEQY

V gene: TRBV5-1
CDR3 length: 12
CDR3 protein: ASSSDREPTEAF

V gene: TRBV28
CDR3 length: 9
CDR3 protein: ASSLPDTQY

V gene: TRBV5-6
CDR3 length: 14
CDR3 protein: ASSLRGQSSTDTQY

V gene: TRBV6-5
CDR3 length: 11
CDR3 protein: ATQREGPDTQY

V gene: TRBV28
CDR3 length: 13
CDR3 protein: ASSPHGTGDYGYT

V gene: TRBV2
CDR3 length: 12
CDR3 protein: ASTGQGSGYGYT

V gene: TRBV3-1/TRBV3-2
CDR3 length: 16
CDR3 protein: ASSPGWIRGRRQETQY

V gene: TRBV5-1
CDR3 length: 14
CDR3 protein: ASSLGTGNYNSPLH

V gene: TRBV29-1
CDR3 length: 9
CDR3 protein: SVRDIAEAF

V gene: TRBV5-5
CDR3 length: 12
CDR3 protein: ASSLPGMIDGYT

V gene: TRBV6-5
CDR3 length: 11
CDR3 protein: ASERGPGVDQY

V gene: TRBV28
CDR3 length: 12
CDR3 protein: ASSLRDTGNEAF

V gene: TRBV5-4
CDR3 length: 15
CDR3 protein: ASSLDLTSGSTDTQY

V gene: TRBV28
CDR3 length: 12
CDR3 protein: ASSQGGTNEKLF

V gene: TRBV5-1
CDR3 length: 12
CDR3 protein: ASSWTGSNTEAF

V gene: TRBV2
CDR3 length: 13
CDR3 protein: ASSGTSGYTDTQY

V gene: TRBV4-2
CDR3 length: 14
CDR3 protein: ASSQDPGQGNEKLF

V gene: TRBV6-5
CDR3 length: 13
CDR3 protein: ASSQDRTSYNEQF

V gene: TRBV5-4
CDR3 length: 11
CDR3 protein: ASSSRDSDTQY

V gene: TRBV29-1
CDR3 length: 10
CDR3 protein: SVALSGETQY

V gene: TRBV13
CDR3 length: 11
CDR3 protein: ASSDRQSYEQY

V gene: TRBV27
CDR3 length: 11
CDR3 protein: ASSGQTGDEQF

V gene: TRBV27
CDR3 length: 11
CDR3 protein: ASSYRYTDTQY

V gene: TRBV5-1
CDR3 length: 11
CDR3 protein: ASTETGGQPQH

V gene: TRBV19
CDR3 length: 13
CDR3 protein: ASSIGGTGNTEAF

V gene: TRBV4-1
CDR3 length: 13
CDR3 protein: ASSQGPGGLETQY

V gene: TRBV28
CDR3 length: 13
CDR3 protein: ASSPTYRVGTEAF

V gene: TRBV4-1
CDR3 length: 13
CDR3 protein: ASSQLTGEKYGYT

V gene: TRBV28
CDR3 length: 15
CDR3 protein: ASSLTRVSSYNSPLH

V gene: TRBV5-1
CDR3 length: 11
CDR3 protein: ASSLGTDYGYT

V gene: TRBV7-3
CDR3 length: 14
CDR3 protein: ASSLDASGGVNEQF

V gene: TRBV6-5
CDR3 length: 12
CDR3 protein: ASSTDRADTEAF

V gene: TRBV28
CDR3 length: 11
CDR3 protein: ASLEVGANVLT

V gene: TRBV5-1
CDR3 length: 13
CDR3 protein: ASSPTGGSNQPQH